Below, 4 T cell receptor beta chains from the same sample are listed, as sequenced in a study of blood T cell repertoires in COVID-19. Assay used: immunoSEQ multiplex PCR; TCRdb lists only in-frame clones, some missing. The sample lists about 300,000 clones; more than 80% were seen once. Source material: peripheral blood. The source is a man younger than 35 who had recovered from COVID-19.

The chain carries TRBV11-2 and TRBJ2-1; 8 bases match TRBD2. V shed 3 bases, J shed 10 bases, and the junction held 5 bases outside the gene matches. The V gene's germline CDR1 is SGHAT and CDR2 FQNNGV. The CDR3 has 13 residues. CDR3 sequence: CASSFGLAREQFF. In DNA form, the CDR3 reads TGTGCCAGCAGCTTCGGACTAGCCAGAGAGCAGTTCTTC.

The chain uses TRBV2 and TRBJ1-2; D is possibly TRBD1 (6 bases). The CDR3 runs to 12 residues. With 4 bases removed from V and 4 bases from J, the gap between germline ends came to 7 bases. CDR1 is SNHLY, CDR2 FYNNEI, per germline. DNA for the CDR3: TGTGCCAGCAGTGGGACAGCCTATGGCTACACCTTC. Its protein is CASSGTAYGYTF.

This clone is a singleton in its sample. The chain couples TRBV18 to TRBJ1-1; possible D gene TRBD1, 6 bases. From germline, CDR1 is KGHSH and CDR2 LQKENI. Trimming removed 6 bases at V and 5 bases at J, with 16 bases between. The CDR3 runs to 14 residues. CDR3 sequence (DNA): TGTGCCAGCTCTCAAAACCGACAGGTAACTGAAGCTTTCTTT. Translated, it gives CASSQNRQVTEAFF.

The rearrangement links TRBV6-5 to TRBJ2-7; D possibly corresponds to TRBD1 (6 bases). CDR3 length equals 13 residues. Germline-derived CDR1 and CDR2 are MNHEY and SVGAGI. V lost 3 bases to trimming and J lost 4 bases, with 10 bases between them. The CDR3 here is CASSYNREYEQYF. As DNA, the CDR3 is TGTGCCAGCAGTTATAACAGGGAATACGAGCAGTACTTC.